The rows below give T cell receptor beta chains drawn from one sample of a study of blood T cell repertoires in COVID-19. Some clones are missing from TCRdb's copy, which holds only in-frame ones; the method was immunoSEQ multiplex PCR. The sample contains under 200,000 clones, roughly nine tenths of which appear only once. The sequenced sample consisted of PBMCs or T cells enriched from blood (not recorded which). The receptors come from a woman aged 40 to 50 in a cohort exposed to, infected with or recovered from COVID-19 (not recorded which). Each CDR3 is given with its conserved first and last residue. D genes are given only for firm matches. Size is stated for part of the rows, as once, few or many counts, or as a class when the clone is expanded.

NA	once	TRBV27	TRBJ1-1	CASRQGNMNTEAFF	TGTGCCAGCCGGCAGGGTAACATGAACACTGAAGCTTTCTTT
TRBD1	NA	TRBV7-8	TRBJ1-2	CASSLAGTGVYGYTF	TGTGCCAGCAGCTTAGCCGGGACAGGGGTCTATGGCTACACCTTC
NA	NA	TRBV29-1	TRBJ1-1	CSVEGREVGTEAFF	TGCAGCGTTGAAGGCAGGGAGGTTGGAACTGAAGCTTTCTTT
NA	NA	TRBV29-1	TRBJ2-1	CSVYGKGNEQFF	TGCAGCGTGTACGGGAAGGGTAATGAGCAGTTCTTC
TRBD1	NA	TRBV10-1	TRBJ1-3	CASSEGQGASGNTIYF	TGCGCCAGCAGCGAAGGACAGGGGGCATCTGGAAACACCATATATTTT
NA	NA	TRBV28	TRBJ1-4	CASTTGEKLFF	TGTGCCAGCACAACAGGGGAAAAACTGTTTTTT
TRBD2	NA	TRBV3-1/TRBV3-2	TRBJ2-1	CASSPGLAITPEQFF	TGTGCCAGCAGCCCGGGACTAGCGATAACTCCTGAGCAGTTCTTC
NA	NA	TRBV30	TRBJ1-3	CAWSDGGVGGNTIYF	TGTGCCTGGAGTGACGGGGGAGTGGGAGGAAACACCATATATTTT
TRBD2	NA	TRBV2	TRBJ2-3	CASNLAGGAADTQYF	TGTGCCAGCAACCTAGCGGGAGGGGCCGCAGATACGCAGTATTTT
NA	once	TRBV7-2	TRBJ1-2	CASSLTQGSYGYTF	TGTGCCAGCAGCTTAACCCAGGGAAGCTATGGCTACACCTTC
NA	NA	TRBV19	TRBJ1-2	CASRHRQESLYGYTF	TGTGCCAGTAGGCACCGACAGGAGTCACTCTATGGCTACACCTTC
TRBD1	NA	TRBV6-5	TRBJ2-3	CASSDHRGLRDTQYF	TGTGCCAGCAGCGATCACAGGGGGCTTAGAGATACGCAGTATTTT
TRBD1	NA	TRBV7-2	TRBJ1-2	CASSWRTGPSSGYTF	TGTGCCAGCAGCTGGCGGACAGGGCCCTCTTCTGGCTACACCTTC
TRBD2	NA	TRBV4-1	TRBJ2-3	CASSQGVAGGVDTQYF	TGCGCCAGCAGCCAAGGTGTTGCGGGAGGGGTAGATACGCAGTATTTT
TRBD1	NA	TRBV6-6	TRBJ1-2	CASSDRDRGIYGYTF	TGTGCCAGCAGTGATCGGGACAGGGGCATCTATGGCTACACCTTC
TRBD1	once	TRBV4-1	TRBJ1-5	CASSQDRGRPQPQHF	TGCGCCAGCAGCCAAGACAGGGGGCGTCCGCAGCCCCAGCATTTT
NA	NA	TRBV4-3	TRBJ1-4	CASSQDPDRDNEKLFF	TGCGCCAGCAGCCAAGATCCCGACAGAGATAATGAAAAACTGTTTTTT
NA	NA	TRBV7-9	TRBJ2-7	CASSLGSLARGGQYF	TGTGCCAGCAGCTTAGGGTCCCTAGCTCGAGGGGGGCAGTACTTC
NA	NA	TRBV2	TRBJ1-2	CASSAVRAAKEGYTF	TGTGCCAGCAGTGCCGTCAGGGCGGCTAAAGAGGGCTACACCTTC
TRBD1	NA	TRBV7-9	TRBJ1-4	CASSDDRVWTNEKLFF	TGTGCCAGCAGCGACGACAGGGTATGGACTAATGAAAAACTGTTTTTT
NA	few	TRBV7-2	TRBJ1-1	CASSSTVTGGTEAFF	TGTGCCAGCAGCTCAACAGTGACAGGAGGTACTGAAGCTTTCTTT
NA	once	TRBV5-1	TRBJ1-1	CASSLQYDTEAFF	TGCGCCAGCAGCTTACAATATGACACTGAAGCTTTCTTT
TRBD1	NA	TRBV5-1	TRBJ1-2	CASSSDRGPLGGYTF	TGCGCCAGCAGCTCAGACAGGGGGCCGTTGGGTGGCTACACCTTC
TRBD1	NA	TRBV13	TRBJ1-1	CASSLEGTEYNTEAFF	TGTGCCAGCAGCTTAGAAGGGACAGAATATAACACTGAAGCTTTCTTT
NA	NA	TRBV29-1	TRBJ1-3	CSVRTEFSGNTIYF	TGCAGCGTACGGACAGAATTCTCTGGAAACACCATATATTTT
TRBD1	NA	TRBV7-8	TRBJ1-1	CASSPGQGEAFF	TGTGCCAGCAGCCCAGGACAGGGGGAAGCTTTCTTT
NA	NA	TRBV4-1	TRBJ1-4	CASSPSGGVANEKLFF	TGCGCCAGCAGCCCGTCTGGAGGGGTAGCTAATGAAAAACTGTTTTTT
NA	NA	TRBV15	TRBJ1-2	CATSADMAEVNYGYTF	TGTGCCACCAGCGCTGATATGGCTGAGGTTAACTATGGCTACACCTTC
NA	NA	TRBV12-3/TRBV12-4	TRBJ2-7	CASSSYGQEQYF	TGTGCCAGCAGTTCATACGGACAGGAGCAGTACTTC
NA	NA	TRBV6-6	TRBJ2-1	CASSLRITTGPISYNEQFF	TGTGCCAGCAGTCTTCGGATAACCACAGGGCCGATATCCTACAATGAGCAGTTCTTC
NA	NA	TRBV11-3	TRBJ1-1	CASSLGATEAFF	TGTGCCAGCAGCTTAGGCGCGACTGAAGCTTTCTTT
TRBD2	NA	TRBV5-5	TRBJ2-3	CASSSRLAGVADTQYF	TGTGCCAGCAGCTCAAGACTAGCGGGAGTGGCAGATACGCAGTATTTT
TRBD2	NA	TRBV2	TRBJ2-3	CASSDARTSGRADTQYF	TGTGCCAGCAGTGATGCCAGGACTAGCGGGAGGGCAGATACGCAGTATTTT
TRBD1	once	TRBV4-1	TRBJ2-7	CASSPGQGIYEQYF	TGCGCCAGCAGCCCGGGACAGGGGATCTACGAGCAGTACTTC
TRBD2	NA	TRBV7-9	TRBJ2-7	CASSPPSLAGTYEQYF	TGTGCCAGCAGCCCCCCGTCGCTAGCGGGTACCTACGAGCAGTACTTC
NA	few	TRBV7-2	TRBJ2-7	CASSPSYGSSYEQYF	TGTGCCAGCAGCCCGTCTTACGGTAGCTCCTACGAGCAGTACTTC
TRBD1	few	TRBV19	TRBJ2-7	CASSIPGQGAYEQYF	TGTGCCAGTAGTATACCGGGACAGGGGGCCTACGAGCAGTACTTC
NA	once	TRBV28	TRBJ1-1	CASSSPWPQAFF	TGTGCCAGCAGTTCCCCTTGGCCTCAAGCTTTCTTT
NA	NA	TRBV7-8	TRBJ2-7	CASSSSGEQYF	TGTGCCAGCAGCTCTTCGGGGGAGCAGTACTTC
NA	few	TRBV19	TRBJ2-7	CASSVHNRDYEQYF	TGTGCCAGTAGTGTTCACAACCGGGACTACGAGCAGTACTTC
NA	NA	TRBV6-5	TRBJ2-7	CANSQGYEQYF	TGTGCCAACTCACAGGGCTACGAGCAGTACTTC
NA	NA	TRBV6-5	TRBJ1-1	CASTTGLNTEAFF	TGTGCCAGCACGACAGGTCTTAACACTGAAGCTTTCTTT
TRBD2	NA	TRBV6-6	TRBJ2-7	CASTSGNVYEQYF	TGTGCCAGTACGAGCGGGAATGTGTACGAGCAGTACTTC
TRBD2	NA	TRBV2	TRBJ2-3	CASRQVLAGGPTDTQYF	TGTGCCAGCAGACAAGTACTAGCGGGGGGGCCCACAGATACGCAGTATTTT
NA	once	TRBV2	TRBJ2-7	CASRVGGEQYF	TGTGCCAGCAGAGTCGGGGGCGAGCAGTACTTC
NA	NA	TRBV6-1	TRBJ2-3	CASSEGGGADTQYF	TGTGCCAGCAGTGAAGGGGGGGGCGCAGATACGCAGTATTTT
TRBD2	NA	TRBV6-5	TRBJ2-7	CASSSRGGYEQYF	TGTGCCAGCTCGAGCCGGGGGGGCTACGAGCAGTACTTC
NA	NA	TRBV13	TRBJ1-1	CASTPAGVRRAEAFF	TGTGCCAGCACACCAGCGGGGGTGCGTAGGGCTGAAGCTTTCTTT
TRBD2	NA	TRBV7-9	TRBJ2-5	CASSRGLDVETQYF	TGTGCCAGCAGCCGAGGACTAGATGTGGAGACCCAGTACTTC
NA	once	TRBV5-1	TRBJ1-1	CASSFRPGILTSLRNTEAFF	TGCGCCAGCAGCTTTAGGCCAGGGATATTAACTTCCTTGCGAAACACTGAAGCTTTCTTT
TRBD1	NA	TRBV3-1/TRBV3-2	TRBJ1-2	CASSTGGGSGYTF	TGTGCCAGCAGCACAGGGGGGGGTTCTGGCTACACCTTC